This T cell receptor (beta chain) emerged from a study of blood T cells in healthy people across ages. In regard to this clonotype: Its antigen is undetermined.

Germline V gene data show CDR1 as LGHDT and CDR2 as YNNKEL (reference sequence). Trimming took 7 bases from V and 3 from J, leaving 19 bases between them. This CDR3 is built from 16 residues. A second PCR of 7 to 11 cycles used a sample-barcoded 5' primer and a J-beta primer mix. TCRdb re-derived calls from the 5' RACE reads in MiXCR, one entry per CDR3 protein. This sample has around 1,800,000 distinct CDR3 sequences, with roughly 43% found just once. The study's findings and limits: Age advanced and TCR beta diversity per million T cells fell, roughly linearly. Naive T cell percentage showed a strong correlation with TCR beta diversity.

Sequencing was done on a sample of blood. V usage is TRBV3-1 and J usage is TRBJ2-4; D might be TRBD1 (6 bases). The sequence derives from a human donor in good health. The CDR3 sequence: CASTLFGQLRKNIQYF. CDR3 in DNA: TGTGCCAGCACCCTATTCGGACAGCTACGCAAAAACATTCAGTACTTC.